The present entry profiles one T cell receptor beta chain with its context. Its antigen is still unknown. The data originate from a study of Ad26.COV2.S vaccination and SARS-CoV-2 variants. Profiled with immunoSEQ multiplex PCR; TCRdb holds only in-frame clones, not every one. The profile shows almost 400,000 clones, roughly 90% of them singletons. Trimming cost V 0 bases and J 3 bases, with 15 bases left between them. Germline CDR1 reads MNHEY; CDR2 reads SVGEGT. CDR3 length: 16 amino acids. Study-level results: Among vaccine recipients, spike-specific TCR breadth exceeded that of placebo recipients.

Treatment given: around 19 received Ad26.COV2.S at low or high dose, single or two shots; about 5 received placebo; per-sample allocation not given. Samples came from day 63 after the first vaccine or placebo injection. It was an adult aged 18-55 years in Boston who was the donor. The chain has TRBV6-2 or TRBV6-3 and TRBJ2-7; no firm D call. This clonotype was sampled from a person aged 18-65 years who received the Ad26.COV2.S COVID-19 vaccine or a placebo. The sample in question was peripheral blood, obtained in a trial of Ad26.COV2.S vaccine versus placebo. The CDR3 sequence: CASSYSRYGYLYEQYF. The CDR3 DNA reads as TGTGCCAGCAGTTACTCGAGATATGGCTACCTCTACGAGCAGTACTTC.